These 10 T cell receptor beta chains share one sample of origin, sequenced in a study of response to subunit inactivated influenza vaccine. TCRdb ran MiXCR on the RT-PCR reads and lists one entry per CDR3 protein. The sample lists 500,000 to 700,000 distinct CDR3 sequences, 20% to 25% occurring once. This sample also appeared in a second study, on T cells expressing NK-cell markers. That paper adds: Scientists made TCR beta cDNA using 5'RACE template switching with UMIs.

This sample comprised CD4+ T cells sorted from PBMCs, obtained less than 13 days after vaccination. The receptors here all came from a man aged 50 to 59 who received an inactivated influenza vaccine.

This rearrangement joins TRBV4-2 to TRBJ1-1; D is undetermined. The CDR3 sequence is 15 residues long. CDR1 and CDR2 from the germline V gene are LGHNA and YNFKEQ. V was cut by 1 base and J by 0 bases, with 9 bases left in between. CDR3 loop: CASSQGPTMNTEAFF. The CDR3 nucleotides read TGTGCCAGCAGCCAAGGGCCTACCATGAACACTGAAGCTTTCTTT.

This chain joins TRBV20-1 and TRBJ2-1; 7 nucleotides line up with TRBD1. V trimming: 0 bases; J trimming: 6 bases; junction bases outside the gene matches: 5. Looked up from germline, CDR1 is DFQATT and CDR2 is SNEGSKA (reference sequence). This CDR3 is built from 14 residues. The CDR3 nucleotides read TGCAGTGCTAGAGAGGCAGGGGGACGCAATGAGCAGTTCTTC. Its protein is CSAREAGGRNEQFF.

This clonotype was found a few times. The J gene is TRBJ1-4, the V gene TRBV15; TRBD1 might be the D (6 bases). In germline, CDR1 is LNHNV, CDR2 YYDKDF (reference sequence). The length of the CDR3 is 15 residues. Trimming took off 3 bases at V and 2 bases at J, with 10 bases between the two ends. Written as DNA, the CDR3 is TGTGCCACCAGCAGGGTAGGGGGGACTAATGAAAAACTGTTTTTT. Its translation: CATSRVGGTNEKLFF.

The V call is TRBV7-2, the J call TRBJ1-1; D uncertain. V lost 5 bases and J 1 base, leaving 14 bases between the germline ends. Germline V gives CDR1 SGHTA, CDR2 FQGNSA. The CDR3 length is 15 residues. The CDR3, as DNA: TGTGCCAGCAGCCCCTCGTTTGTAGCGAACACTGAAGCTTTCTTT. Amino acids: CASSPSFVANTEAFF.

This clonotype has more than one count but fewer than ten. This chain uses TRBV7-9 with TRBJ2-1, with 10 bases identical to TRBD2. With 3 bases clipped from V and 8 bases from J, the junction kept 4 bases outside the gene matches. Germline V lookup: CDR1 SEHNR, CDR2 FQNEAQ (reference sequence). This CDR3 has 14 residues. CDR3 nucleotide sequence: TGTGCCAGCAGCTTTAGCGGGAGGACTGATGAGCAGTTCTTC. Amino acid sequence: CASSFSGRTDEQFF.

This clonotype has a single count. The chain links TRBV11-3 to TRBJ2-3; D may match TRBD1 or TRBD2 (5 bases each). Germline V gene sequence: CDR1 SGHNT, CDR2 YENEEA. This CDR3 is 15 amino acids long. Trimming removed 5 bases at V and 2 bases at J, with 14 bases between. The CDR3 is CASSPRDGNTDTQYF. The CDR3 DNA follows: TGTGCCAGCAGCCCCCGGGACGGGAACACAGATACGCAGTATTTT.

This chain links TRBV5-5 with TRBJ2-2, with TRBD2 as a possible D gene (5 bases). CDR1 is SGHKS and CDR2 is YYEKEE in the germline V gene (reference sequence). CDR3 length: 14 amino acids. V was trimmed by 0 bases and J by 7 bases, leaving 10 bases between them. Here the CDR3 DNA reads TGTGCCAGCAGCTTGGTACGAGGGAGCGGGGAGCTGTTTTTT. It yields the protein CASSLVRGSGELFF.

There are a few counts of this clonotype. The chain carries TRBV29-1 and TRBJ1-1; weak D call: TRBD1 (5 bases). CDR3 length: 12 residues. V was shortened by 3 bases and J by 7 bases, with 12 bases between the two germline ends. CDR1 and CDR2 (germline): SQVTM, ANQGSEA. CDR3 in amino acids: CSVEAGAGEAFF. The CDR3 region has the DNA TGCAGCGTTGAGGCTGGGGCAGGTGAAGCTTTCTTT.

The chain carries TRBV28 and TRBJ1-5, with D possibly being TRBD1 (6 bases). Trimming removed 3 bases at V and 2 bases at J, with 8 bases between. This CDR3 contains 14 residues. Germline lookup yields CDR1 MDHEN and CDR2 SYDVKM. The CDR3 sequence: CASSLGARNQPQHF. The CDR3 DNA is TGTGCCAGCAGTTTGGGGGCCCGCAATCAGCCCCAGCATTTT.

V usage is TRBV6-5 and J usage is TRBJ2-7; 8 nucleotides match TRBD1. Trimming removed 4 bases from V and 4 bases from J; junction bases left unmatched: 6. This CDR3 has 14 amino acids. Germline V lookup: CDR1 MNHEY, CDR2 SVGAGI. CDR3 DNA sequence: TGTGCCAGCAGTTTTCGGACAGGGTCGTACGAGCAGTACTTC. This translates into CASSFRTGSYEQYF.